These 24 T cell receptor beta chains originate from one sample sequenced in a study of T-cell reconstitution after alpha-beta-depleted transplantation in children. Unique molecular identifiers were incorporated when the TCRbeta library was constructed. TCRdb redid the calling of the PCR reads with MiXCR, one entry per CDR3 protein. In the table there are about 610,000 distinct CDR3 sequences, more than 9% of which are singletons. The sequencing here drew on PBMCs from the stem cell graft donor, taken from the stem cell graft. Receptor source: a human donor who donated a stem cell graft to a child with acute myeloid leukemia.

V usage is TRBV10-3 and J usage is TRBJ1-1; TRBD1 matches at 8 bases. The CDR3 is made up of 17 amino acids. V shed 0 bases and J 1 base; nucleotides not matched to a gene: 7. CDR1 and CDR2 from the germline V gene are ENHRY and SYGVKD. The CDR3 coding sequence is TGTGCCATCAGTGAGTCGAGTGGGACAGGTGGGAACACTGAAGCTTTCTTT. Amino acid sequence: CAISESSGTGGNTEAFF.

This clonotype has a single count. The chain joins TRBV3-1 to TRBJ2-3, with 7 bases matching TRBD2. CDR1 LGHDT and CDR2 YNNKEL come from the germline V gene (reference sequence). The CDR3 is 15 amino acids. V lost 10 bases to trimming and J lost 6 bases; unmatched junction nucleotides: 16. In nucleotides, the CDR3 is TGTGCCACCTCTGCCCGCGGGGGAGGAGGCGATACGCAGTATTTT. Protein: CATSARGGGGDTQYF.

This clonotype has just a few counts. This chain uses TRBV6-5 with TRBJ1-1; possibly TRBD1 for D (5 bases). Germline V gene sequence: CDR1 MNHEY, CDR2 SVGAGI. The CDR3 length is 15 residues. Trimming took 3 bases from V and 1 from J, leaving 12 bases between them. This chain's CDR3 is CASSYSLDRNTEAFF. The DNA for the CDR3 is TGTGCCAGCAGTTATAGCCTCGACAGGAACACTGAAGCTTTCTTT.

The CDR3 DNA reads TGCAGTGCTAGTCTCTTAATAGCGGGAGTTCTCAATGAGCAGTTCTTC. Its translation is CSASLLIAGVLNEQFF. V and J are TRBV20-1 and TRBJ2-1, with 9 bases fitting TRBD2. With 3 bases clipped from V and 6 bases from J, the junction kept 12 bases outside the gene matches. Germline CDR1 is DFQATT and CDR2 is SNEGSKA (reference sequence). This CDR3 comprises 16 residues.

This clonotype was counted many times. The chain joins TRBV5-1 to TRBJ1-1; 8 nucleotides agree with TRBD1. The length of the CDR3 is 14 residues. Germline CDR1 and CDR2: SGHRS and YFSETQ. V was clipped by 3 bases and J by 1 base; unmatched bases: 2. DNA of the CDR3: TGCGCCAGCAGCTCCGGGACAGGGAACACTGAAGCTTTCTTT. Translating gives CASSSGTGNTEAFF.

In its sample, this clonotype was seen many times. The chain carries TRBV5-5 and TRBJ2-7; the D gene is possibly TRBD2 (6 bases). Trimming stripped 2 bases from V and 5 bases from J, with 14 bases between. This CDR3 is 14 amino acids long. Germline V CDR1 and CDR2: SGHKS, YYEKEE (reference sequence). The CDR3 loop reads CASSFHGTQNEQYF. The CDR3, as DNA: TGTGCCAGCAGCTTCCACGGGACTCAAAACGAGCAGTACTTC. Full variable domain (outside the CDR3, taken from reference TRBV5-5 and TRBJ2-7): DAGVTQSPTHLIKTRGQQVTLRCSPISGHKSVSWYQQVLGQGPQFIFQYYEKEERGRGNFPDRFSARQFPNYSSELNVNALLLGDSALYLCASSFHGTQNEQYFGPGTRLTVT.

The rearrangement joins TRBV5-1 to TRBJ1-2, with D possibly being TRBD1 (5 bases). Trimming cost V 0 bases and J 6 bases, with 12 bases left between them. This CDR3 region has 14 residues. The germline V gene has CDR1 SGHRS and CDR2 YFSETQ. The CDR3 DNA follows: TGCGCCAGCAGCTTGGAGCAGGGCGGGGATGGCTACACCTTC. Amino acid sequence: CASSLEQGGDGYTF.

The sample holds a few counts of this clonotype. The V call is TRBV7-9, the J call TRBJ2-6; 7 bases fit TRBD2. CDR1 and CDR2 (germline): SEHNR, FQNEAQ (reference sequence). The CDR3 runs 16 residues. V shed 5 bases, J shed 2 bases, and the junction held 6 bases outside the gene matches. The CDR3 DNA reads as TGTGCCAGCAGCCCTGTGGGGGGGACTGGGGCCAACGTCCTGACTTTC. Its translation: CASSPVGGTGANVLTF.

The chain employs TRBV20-1 and TRBJ2-1, with TRBD2 identical over 13 bases. The ends lost 5 bases at V and 6 bases at J; junction bases unmatched: 16. This CDR3 spans 18 amino acids. Germline V lookup: CDR1 DFQATT, CDR2 SNEGSKA (reference sequence). CDR3 sequence (DNA): TGCAGTGCTCCCCGAACTAGCGGGAGGGCCCCTGGAGGCAATGAGCAGTTCTTC. Encoded protein: CSAPRTSGRAPGGNEQFF.

V usage is TRBV6-2 or TRBV6-3 and J usage is TRBJ2-7, with TRBD2 identical over 9 bases. The germline V gene encodes CDR1 MNHEY and CDR2 SVGEGT. The J segment lost 0 bases and the V segment lost 6 bases, leaving 9 bases of the junction unmatched. The CDR3 is 16 amino acids. This chain's CDR3 is CASRKTGTSISYEQYF. CDR3 DNA sequence: TGTGCCAGCAGAAAAACCGGGACTAGCATCTCCTACGAGCAGTACTTC.

This clonotype was seen repeatedly, ten times or more. This chain links TRBV20-1 with TRBJ1-5; D is uncertain. Trimming took off 3 bases at V and 3 bases at J, with 9 bases between the two ends. This CDR3 spans 13 amino acids. Germline CDR1 is DFQATT and CDR2 is SNEGSKA (reference sequence). The CDR3, as DNA: TGCAGTGCTAGTAGGCAGGACAATCAGCCCCAGCATTTT. It translates to CSASRQDNQPQHF.

This clonotype was observed a handful of times. The rearrangement links TRBV5-1 to TRBJ1-4; the D gene is possibly TRBD1 (6 bases). Trimming cost V 3 bases and J 7 bases, with 16 bases left between them. Germline V lookup: CDR1 SGHRS, CDR2 YFSETQ. The CDR3 extends over 15 amino acids. CDR3 bases: TGCGCCAGCAGCTCGACCCGGGACACATTTGAAAAACTGTTTTTT. Amino acids: CASSSTRDTFEKLFF.

This clonotype was recorded at least ten times. The rearrangement links TRBV20-1 to TRBJ2-3; the D gene is possibly TRBD1 (5 bases). The CDR3 loop spans 13 amino acids. The V end lost 0 bases, the J end lost 6 bases, and 10 bases lay between the germline ends. CDR1 and CDR2 (germline): DFQATT, SNEGSKA (reference sequence). The CDR3: CSARESGLDTQYF. DNA of the CDR3: TGCAGTGCTAGAGAGTCAGGGTTGGATACGCAGTATTTT.

This clonotype came up a few times. The chain is built from TRBV4-2 and TRBJ2-3; D is undetermined. The CDR3 runs to 14 residues. With 1 base removed from V and 4 bases from J, the gap between germline ends came to 9 bases. CDR1 LGHNA and CDR2 YNFKEQ come from the germline V gene. CDR3: CASSQVGVPDTQYF. The CDR3 nucleotides read TGTGCCAGCAGCCAAGTAGGAGTTCCAGATACGCAGTATTTT.

The rearrangement links TRBV20-1 to TRBJ2-7, with 10 bases aligning to TRBD1. The V segment lost 5 bases and the J segment 5 bases; nucleotides outside the gene matches: 9. Germline CDR1 reads DFQATT; CDR2 reads SNEGSKA (reference sequence). CDR3 size: 14 residues. CDR3 protein: CSAGAGTGEDEQYF. As DNA, the CDR3 is TGCAGTGCTGGGGCCGGGACAGGGGAAGACGAGCAGTACTTC.

This clonotype was seen a few times. This chain connects TRBV27 to TRBJ2-7; 8 bases map to TRBD2. This CDR3 is 16 amino acids long. Germline V gene sequence: CDR1 MNHEY, CDR2 SMNVEV (reference sequence). After removal of 5 bases from V and 0 bases from J, the junction contained 9 bases not matched to a gene. The CDR3 bases are TGTGCCAGCAGTCAACTCGTCACTAGCGGCTCCTACGAGCAGTACTTC. The encoded protein is CASSQLVTSGSYEQYF.

This clonotype was seen ten or more times. The chain recombines TRBV9 with TRBJ1-1; no clear D gene. The V gene lost 0 bases and the J gene lost 4 bases, with 7 bases spanning the gap. The CDR3 runs 13 residues. CDR1 SGDLS and CDR2 YYNGEE come from the germline V gene. Here the CDR3 reads CASSVVTVTEAFF. The DNA of the CDR3 is TGTGCCAGCAGCGTAGTCACTGTCACTGAAGCTTTCTTT.

This clonotype turned up a few times. The chain links TRBV29-1 to TRBJ2-7, with a tentative D call TRBD2 (6 bases). CDR3 length equals 12 residues. Trimming removed 1 base from V and 2 bases from J, with 6 bases in between. Germline-derived CDR1 and CDR2 are SQVTM and ANQGSEA. The CDR3, as DNA: TGCAGCGTTGAAGGACTAGCCTACGAGCAGTACTTC. Encoded protein: CSVEGLAYEQYF.

The chain carries TRBV20-1 and TRBJ2-2; 8 nucleotides agree with TRBD2. The V and J ends lost 0 bases and 0 bases, in that order; junction bases with no gene match: 6. The germline V gene has CDR1 DFQATT and CDR2 SNEGSKA (reference sequence). The CDR3 is 17 amino acids. DNA of the CDR3: TGCAGTGCTAGAGATATAGCGGGATGGTCGAACACCGGGGAGCTGTTTTTT. Translated, it gives CSARDIAGWSNTGELFF.

The rearrangement joins TRBV6-2 or TRBV6-3 to TRBJ2-3; the D call may be TRBD1 or TRBD2 (5 bases each). V shed 6 bases and J shed 1 base, with 23 bases lying between them. This CDR3 has 18 amino acids. The germline V gene encodes CDR1 MNHEY and CDR2 SVGEGT. CDR3 region: CASSPTPWTLGGTDTQYF. The DNA for the CDR3 is TGTGCCAGCAGCCCCACCCCCTGGACTTTAGGGGGCACAGATACGCAGTATTTT.

This clonotype appeared many times. The rearrangement uses TRBV20-1 and TRBJ2-2; D unclear. Trimming took off 6 bases at V and 6 bases at J, with 20 bases between the two ends. Germline V gene data show CDR1 as DFQATT and CDR2 as SNEGSKA (reference sequence). The CDR3 has 15 amino acids. The CDR3 is CSAQIFTAGAGELFF. CDR3 nucleotide sequence: TGCAGTGCCCAGATATTTACGGCTGGGGCCGGGGAGCTGTTTTTT.

This clonotype was counted many times. J is TRBJ2-1 and V is TRBV9; 8 bases are a match to TRBD1. The junction had 3 bases not matched to a gene; V was cut back by 0 bases and J by 7 bases. The CDR3 spans 14 residues. CDR1 and CDR2 from the germline V gene are SGDLS and YYNGEE. For the CDR3, the DNA is TGTGCCAGCAGCGTAGCTACAGGGGGTAATGAGCAGTTCTTC. It specifies CASSVATGGNEQFF.

The chain uses TRBV6-2 or TRBV6-3 and TRBJ2-7, with TRBD2 matching 9 bases. V gave up 4 bases and J gave up 0 bases; unmatched junction bases: 10. Looked up from germline, CDR1 is MNHEY and CDR2 is SVGEGT. This CDR3 comprises 17 residues. The CDR3 coding sequence is TGTGCCAGCAGTTCACTCCCCGCGGGAGGGAGCTCCTACGAGCAGTACTTC. This translates into CASSSLPAGGSSYEQYF.

The table lists this clonotype with many counts. V usage is TRBV28 and J usage is TRBJ2-7; maybe TRBD2 (6 bases). This CDR3 spans 15 amino acids. Trimming took 5 bases from V and 3 from J, leaving 17 bases between them. Germline V gene sequence: CDR1 MDHEN, CDR2 SYDVKM. This CDR3 is CASSTGGKRDYEQYF. The CDR3, as DNA: TGTGCCAGCAGTACCGGCGGGAAAAGGGACTACGAGCAGTACTTC.